This T cell receptor beta chain was sequenced in a study of T-cell reconstitution after alpha-beta-depleted transplantation in children. CDR3 length: 14 residues. Germline assignment: CDR1 SEHNR and CDR2 FQNEAQ (reference sequence). The V and J ends lost 5 bases and 5 bases respectively, with 15 bases between them. TCRbeta library construction was performed incorporating unique molecular identifiers. MiXCR was run by TCRdb on the PCR reads, yielding one entry per CDR3 protein. The sample has hundreds of thousands of distinct CDR3 sequences, around 20% seen once. The chain recombines TRBV7-9 with TRBJ1-1, with no clear D. Sequenced material: PBMCs from the stem cell graft donor, taken from the stem cell graft. The receptor's source is a human donor who donated a stem cell graft to a child with acute lymphoblastic leukemia. The CDR3 is CASSPDTFVTEAFF. In DNA form, the CDR3 reads TGTGCCAGCAGCCCCGACACCTTCGTAACTGAAGCTTTCTTT.